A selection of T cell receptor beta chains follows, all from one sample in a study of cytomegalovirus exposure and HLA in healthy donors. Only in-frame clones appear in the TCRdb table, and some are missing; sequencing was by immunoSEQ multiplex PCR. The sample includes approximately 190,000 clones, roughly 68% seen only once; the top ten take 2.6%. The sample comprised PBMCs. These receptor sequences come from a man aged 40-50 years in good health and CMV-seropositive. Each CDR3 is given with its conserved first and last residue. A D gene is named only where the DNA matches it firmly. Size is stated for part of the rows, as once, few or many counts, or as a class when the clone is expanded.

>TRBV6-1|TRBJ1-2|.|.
CASNLGGVEGGYTF
TGTGCCAGCAATCTCGGCGGGGTGGAAGGGGGCTACACCTTC
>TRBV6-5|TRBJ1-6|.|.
CASSYSYTSNSPLHF
TGTGCCAGCAGTTACTCATACACGTCCAATTCACCCCTCCACTTT
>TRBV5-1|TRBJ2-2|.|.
CASTIGHIPTGELFF
TGCGCCAGCACTATTGGGCATATCCCGACCGGGGAGCTGTTTTTT
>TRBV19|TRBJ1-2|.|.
CASSIRENYGYTF
TGTGCCAGTAGTATCCGGGAGAACTATGGCTACACCTTC
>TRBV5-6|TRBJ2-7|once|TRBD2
CASSLTPGRGSKPFYEQYF
TGTGCCAGCAGCTTAACACCTGGGAGGGGCAGTAAACCCTTCTACGAGCAGTACTTC
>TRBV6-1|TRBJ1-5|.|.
CASSNRNSNQPQHF
TGTGCCAGCAGTAACAGGAATAGCAATCAGCCCCAGCATTTT
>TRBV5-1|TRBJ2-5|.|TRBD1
CASSYDRGGETQYF
TGCGCCAGCAGCTATGACAGGGGCGGGGAGACCCAGTACTTC
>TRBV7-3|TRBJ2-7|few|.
CASSPGRRGEQYF
TGTGCCAGCAGCCCTGGACGACGCGGGGAGCAGTACTTC
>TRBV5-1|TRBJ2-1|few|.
CASSWSGTVNEQFF
TGCGCCAGCAGCTGGAGCGGTACGGTCAATGAGCAGTTCTTC
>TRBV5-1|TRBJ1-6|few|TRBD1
CASSPGQGYSPLHF
TGCGCCAGCAGTCCGGGACAGGGGTATTCACCCCTCCACTTT
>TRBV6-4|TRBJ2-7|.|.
CASFEGTSPFYEQYF
TGTGCCAGCTTCGAAGGAACTAGCCCCTTTTACGAGCAGTACTTC
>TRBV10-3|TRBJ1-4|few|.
CAISEPPTMGADEKLFF
TGTGCCATCAGTGAGCCACCTACGATGGGGGCGGATGAAAAACTGTTTTTT
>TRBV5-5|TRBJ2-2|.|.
CASSLTGSVTGELFF
TGTGCCAGCAGCTTAACAGGGTCTGTAACCGGGGAGCTGTTTTTT
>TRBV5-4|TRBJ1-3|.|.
CASSWGGGERGNTIYF
TGTGCCAGCTCGTGGGGAGGAGGGGAGAGAGGAAACACCATATATTTT
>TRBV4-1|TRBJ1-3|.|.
CASSQGHRQPGNTIYF
TGCGCCAGCAGCCAAGGACATCGGCAACCTGGAAACACCATATATTTT
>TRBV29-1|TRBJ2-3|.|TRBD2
CSVGGGSDTQYF
TGCAGCGTTGGGGGGGGGTCTGATACGCAGTATTTT
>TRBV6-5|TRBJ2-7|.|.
CASSYSRTRSYEQYF
TGTGCCAGCAGTTACTCCAGGACTCGGTCCTACGAGCAGTACTTC
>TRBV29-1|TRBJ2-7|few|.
CSVLKVPGNLDEQYF
TGCAGCGTCCTGAAGGTCCCGGGGAACCTTGACGAGCAGTACTTC
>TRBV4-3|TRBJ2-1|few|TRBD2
CASSPGTSGAWGEQFF
TGCGCCAGCAGCCCCGGGACTAGCGGGGCCTGGGGTGAGCAGTTCTTC
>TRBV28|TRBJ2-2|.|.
CASRTYAGGWGTGELFF
TGTGCCAGCAGAACATATGCAGGGGGGTGGGGCACCGGGGAGCTGTTTTTT
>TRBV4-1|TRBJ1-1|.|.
CASSQDQMNTEAFF
TGCGCCAGCAGCCAAGATCAGATGAACACTGAAGCTTTCTTT
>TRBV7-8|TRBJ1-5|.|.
CASSIQGRDQPQHF
TGTGCCAGCAGCATACAGGGCCGGGATCAGCCCCAGCATTTT
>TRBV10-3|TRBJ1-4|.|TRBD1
CAANRGPNEKLFF
TGTGCCGCGAACAGGGGGCCTAATGAAAAACTGTTTTTT
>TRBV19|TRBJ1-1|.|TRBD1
CASSPDRGTEAFF
TGTGCCAGTAGTCCGGACAGGGGGACTGAAGCTTTCTTT
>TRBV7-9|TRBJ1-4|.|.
CASSRGTTTNEKLFF
TGTGCCAGCAGTCGAGGGACAACAACTAATGAAAAACTGTTTTTT
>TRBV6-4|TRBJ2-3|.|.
CASSVQGSTDTQYF
TGTGCCAGCAGCGTACAGGGAAGCACAGATACGCAGTATTTT
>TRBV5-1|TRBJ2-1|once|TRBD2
CASSWVLAGGPNEQFF
TGCGCCAGCAGCTGGGTTCTAGCGGGGGGGCCAAATGAGCAGTTCTTC
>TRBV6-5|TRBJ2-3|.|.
CATSMGGHSDTQYF
TGTGCCACCAGCATGGGGGGGCATTCAGATACGCAGTATTTT
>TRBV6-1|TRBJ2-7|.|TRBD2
CASSAIKRGGPEQYF
TGTGCCAGCAGTGCTATTAAACGGGGGGGCCCCGAGCAGTACTTC
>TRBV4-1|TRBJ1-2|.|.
CASSWVGRGINYGYTF
TGCGCCAGCAGCTGGGTGGGGCGGGGGATTAACTATGGCTACACCTTC
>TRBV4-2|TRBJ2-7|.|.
CASSQEPSASYEQYF
TGTGCCAGCAGCCAAGAGCCTAGCGCGTCCTACGAGCAGTACTTC